This TCR beta chain comes out of a study of blood T cell repertoires in COVID-19. Looking at the study overall: Acute and convalescent COVID-19 specimens originated in the United States, Italy and Spain.

This CDR3 has 14 amino acids. Trimming shortened V by 6 bases and J by 0 bases, and 9 bases separated the two germline ends. Germline-derived CDR1 and CDR2 are MNHEY and SMNVEV (reference sequence). Methods used by the authors: Reference gene primer amplification gave estimated nucleated cell counts. Only in-frame clones appear in the TCRdb table, and some are missing; sequencing was by immunoSEQ multiplex PCR. V and J calls and clone size are those listed in that table; D and trimming were worked out from the DNA. The table includes some 210,000 clones, more than 70% detected once. Sequenced input: peripheral blood. This TCR came from a man aged 45 to 65 with active or convalescent COVID-19. The chain couples TRBV27 to TRBJ1-3; a possible D gene is TRBD1 (5 bases). DNA for the CDR3: TGTGCCAGCAGGGACACGCACTCTGGAAACACCATATATTTT. This sequence encodes CASRDTHSGNTIYF.